Below are 24 T cell receptor beta chains sequenced from a single sample in a study of radiotherapy plus CTLA-4 blockade in lung cancer (dated by TCRdb to between 2017 and 2018). The method behind the library was the immunoSEQ multiplex PCR assay. TCRdb retrieved this table from immuneACCESS and kept in-frame rearrangements only. Not all clones are present; in checked studies, unresolved V genes account for under half, and no reason is known for the remainder. For this sample there are 81,000 or so clones; around 90% appear just once. The ten largest clonotypes hold around 0.85% of the sample. Source: peripheral blood, taken from a patient treated with radiotherapy plus ipilimumab. These TCRs come from a human donor with non-small cell lung cancer who had stable disease on radiotherapy plus ipilimumab.

The J gene is TRBJ1-5, the V gene TRBV6-1; 11 positions agree with TRBD1. After removal of 6 bases from V and 6 bases from J, the junction contained 7 bases not matched to a gene. The CDR3 runs 15 residues. Germline V gene sequence: CDR1 MNHNS, CDR2 SASEGT. The CDR3 DNA sequence: TGTGCCAGCAGACCCGGGACAGGGGGAGGTCAGCCCCAGCATTTT. Protein sequence: CASRPGTGGGQPQHF.

The V and J genes are TRBV19 and TRBJ2-7; 8 bases are shared with TRBD1. J was trimmed by 5 bases and V by 3 bases; bases with no gene match: 9. CDR1 is LNHDA, CDR2 SQIVND, per germline (reference sequence). The CDR3 has 15 residues. In nucleotides, the CDR3 is TGTGCCAGTAGTATCGGACAGGGAAAAATCGACGAGCAGTACTTC. Translated: CASSIGQGKIDEQYF.

J is TRBJ1-5 and V is TRBV15; the match to TRBD1 covers 8 bases. This CDR3 region has 16 residues. The V gene end was trimmed by 5 bases and the J gene end by 2 bases; junction bases not matched to a gene: 8. Germline CDR1 reads LNHNV; CDR2 reads YYDKDF (reference sequence). The CDR3 sequence: CATSQDREIRNQPQHF. The DNA for the CDR3 is TGTGCCACCAGCCAGGACAGGGAGATTCGCAATCAGCCCCAGCATTTT.

This chain connects TRBV15 to TRBJ2-3; unclear D gene. Trimming pared 1 base from V and 4 bases from J, leaving 9 bases between. The CDR3 runs 14 residues. CDR1 LNHNV and CDR2 YYDKDF come from the germline V gene (reference sequence). The CDR3 nucleotides are TGTGCCACCAGCAGAGGGCGCCGGCCAGATACGCAGTATTTT. Translation: CATSRGRRPDTQYF.

The rearrangement joins TRBV7-9 to TRBJ1-1; D remains unclear. CDR1 is SEHNR and CDR2 is FQNEAQ in the germline V gene (reference sequence). V was shortened by 5 bases and J by 12 bases, with 13 bases between the two germline ends. The CDR3 extends over 11 amino acids. CDR3 DNA sequence: TGTGCCAGCAGCGCCGCGGGGATGACTTTCTTT. Its protein product is CASSAAGMTFF.

The chain couples TRBV7-9 to TRBJ2-1; TRBD2 matches at 10 bases. Germline V CDR1 and CDR2: SEHNR, FQNEAQ (reference sequence). V lost 3 bases to trimming and J lost 6 bases; unmatched junction nucleotides: 5. This CDR3 spans 15 amino acids. The CDR3 is CASSLKTSGANEQFF. The CDR3 nucleotides read TGTGCCAGCAGCTTGAAAACTAGCGGGGCCAATGAGCAGTTCTTC.

There are a few counts of this clone. The chain links TRBV4-1 to TRBJ1-4; a weak D match, TRBD1 (5 bases). V was trimmed by 1 base and J by 8 bases, leaving 20 bases between them. CDR1 is MGHRA and CDR2 is YSYEKL in the germline V gene. The CDR3 runs to 17 residues. CDR3 sequence (DNA): TGCGCCAGCAGCCAAGGTCCAGCGGGGGGAGGCGACGAAAAACTGTTTTTT. The encoded protein is CASSQGPAGGGDEKLFF.

The chain joins TRBV2 to TRBJ1-1, with unresolved D. The CDR3 extends over 15 amino acids. Germline lookup yields CDR1 SNHLY and CDR2 FYNNEI. Trimming left V 10 bases short and J 0 bases short, with 18 bases between. Here the CDR3 reads CAIRNPGLMNTEAFF. In DNA form, the CDR3 reads TGTGCCATCCGAAACCCCGGTCTTATGAACACTGAAGCTTTCTTT. The full variable domain, in which reference TRBV2 and TRBJ1-1 provide the parts outside the CDR3, is EPEVTQTPSHQVTQMGQEVILRCVPISNHLYFYWYRQILGQKVEFLVSFYNNEISEKSEIFDDQFSVERPDGSNFTLKIRSTKLEDSAMYFCAIRNPGLMNTEAFFGQGTRLTVV.

The chain couples TRBV29-1 to TRBJ2-3; no clear D gene. The V end lost 1 base, the J end lost 2 bases, and 7 bases lay between the germline ends. Germline-derived CDR1 and CDR2 are SQVTM and ANQGSEA. CDR3 length: 13 residues. CDR3 in amino acids: CSVEAGITDTQYF. The CDR3 bases are TGCAGCGTTGAAGCTGGGATCACAGATACGCAGTATTTT.

The gene calls are TRBV7-6 and TRBJ2-1, with 10 bases matching TRBD1. V gave up 6 bases and J gave up 8 bases; unmatched junction bases: 13. The CDR3 consists of 16 residues. Germline values: CDR1 SGHVS, CDR2 FNYEAQ. The DNA for the CDR3 is TGTGCCAGCAGTGGTCGTTACAGGACAGGGGGTGATGAGCAGTTCTTC. Amino acids: CASSGRYRTGGDEQFF.

V and J are TRBV5-8 and TRBJ1-5, with D perhaps TRBD1 (6 bases). Germline values: CDR1 SGHTS, CDR2 YDEGEE. This CDR3 region has 14 residues. The V end was cut by 4 bases, the J end by 4 bases, with 12 bases between. CDR3 DNA sequence: TGTGCCAGCAGCCCGGACAGTGGGAATCAGCCCCAGCATTTT. This codes for CASSPDSGNQPQHF. Full variable domain (outside the CDR3, taken from reference TRBV5-8 and TRBJ1-5): EAGVTQSPTHLIKTRGQQATLRCSPISGHTSVYWYQQALGLGLQFLLWYDEGEERNRGNFPPRFSGRQFPNYSSELNVNALELEDSALYLCASSPDSGNQPQHFGDGTRLSIL.

This clone has more than one count but fewer than ten. The chain joins TRBV25-1 to TRBJ2-5; D unclear. The CDR3 is 15 amino acids. Germline CDR1 is MGHDK and CDR2 is SYGVNS. Trimming removed 0 bases from V and 1 base from J, with 9 bases in between. The CDR3 loop is CASSEYRGSQETQYF. The DNA for the CDR3 is TGTGCCAGCAGTGAATATCGAGGCAGCCAAGAGACCCAGTACTTC.

The genes are TRBV27 and TRBJ1-5; 9 nucleotides line up with TRBD1. The CDR3 consists of 17 residues. Germline V CDR1 and CDR2: MNHEY, SMNVEV (reference sequence). V was clipped by 7 bases and J by 6 bases; unmatched bases: 16. CDR3: CASTKFPGTGQIQPQHF. Here the CDR3 DNA reads TGTGCCAGCACAAAATTCCCCGGGACAGGGCAAATTCAGCCCCAGCATTTT.

As regards this clone: The junction differs from germline at one of its ends, possibly a read error. V usage is TRBV7-7 and J usage is TRBJ2-3; the D gene is possibly TRBD1 (6 bases). Germline assignment: CDR1 SSHAT and CDR2 FNYEAQ (reference sequence). The length of the CDR3 is 15 residues. CDR3 amino acids: CASRPTGQRTDTQYF. For the CDR3, the DNA is TGTGCTAGCAGACCTACTGGACAGCGCACAGATACGCAGTATTTT.

V usage is TRBV6-6 and J usage is TRBJ2-7; no clear D gene. Germline assignment: CDR1 MNHNY and CDR2 SVGAGI (reference sequence). V was cut by 0 bases and J by 6 bases, with 6 bases left in between. The CDR3 has 12 amino acids. CDR3 region: CASSYSELEQYF. Here the CDR3 DNA reads TGTGCCAGCAGTTACTCAGAGCTCGAGCAGTACTTC.

About this clone itself: Other nucleotide sequences in the sample specify the same CDR3. The chain joins TRBV9 to TRBJ2-1; 11 bases agree with TRBD2. The trim removed 2 bases at V and 0 bases at J, leaving 10 bases unmatched. Germline V gives CDR1 SGDLS, CDR2 YYNGEE. The CDR3 length is 19 residues. The chain's CDR3 is CASSVRASGGSSSYNEQFF. The CDR3 DNA follows: TGTGCCAGCAGCGTCCGGGCTAGCGGGGGGTCAAGCTCCTACAATGAGCAGTTCTTC.

The V and J genes are TRBV9 and TRBJ2-5, with 8 bases matching TRBD2. The end of the DNA aligns better with TRBJ2-7, so the J call may be wrong. Per germline, CDR1 SGDLS and CDR2 YYNGEE. The CDR3 extends over 16 amino acids. As DNA, the CDR3 is TGTGCCAGCAGCCCACAAGTTGGGACTAGTCCCTACGAGCAGTACTTC. Amino acids: CASSPQVGTSPYEQYF.

The chain links TRBV6-6 to TRBJ1-2; TRBD1 matches at 10 bases. From germline, CDR1 is MNHNY and CDR2 SVGAGI (reference sequence). This CDR3 region has 16 residues. Losses at the gene ends were 0 bases for V and 3 bases for J; bases not matched to a gene: 4. This CDR3 is CASSYSRDRGDYGYTF. The CDR3 coding sequence is TGTGCCAGCAGTTACTCGCGGGACAGGGGTGACTATGGCTACACCTTC.

The V gene is TRBV30, the J gene TRBJ1-6; no clear D gene. The V end was cut by 4 bases, the J end by 6 bases, with 16 bases between. Germline CDR1 reads GTSNPN; CDR2 reads SVGIG (reference sequence). This CDR3 has 15 amino acids. The CDR3 loop reads CAWTEQIGINSPLHF. The CDR3 DNA reads TGTGCCTGGACCGAGCAGATAGGGATTAATTCACCCCTCCACTTT.

This chain connects TRBV30 to TRBJ1-5; D is ambiguous. Germline V gives CDR1 GTSNPN, CDR2 SVGIG (reference sequence). The CDR3 contains 14 residues. Trimming pared 2 bases from V and 3 bases from J, leaving 11 bases between. The CDR3 sequence: CAWSSSVFNQPQHF. CDR3 coding DNA: TGTGCCTGGAGTTCTTCCGTATTCAATCAGCCCCAGCATTTT.

J is TRBJ2-7 and V is TRBV4-2; 7 nucleotides agree with TRBD2. The CDR3 spans 15 residues. Trimming cost V 0 bases and J 4 bases; bases outside gene matches: 6. CDR1 is LGHNA, CDR2 YNFKEQ, per germline. CDR3 DNA: TGTGCCAGCAGCCAAGAACCCCGGGGAGGGTACGAGCAGTACTTC. Its translation: CASSQEPRGGYEQYF.

The J gene is TRBJ2-2, the V gene TRBV2, with a tentative D call TRBD2 (6 bases). CDR1 and CDR2 (germline): SNHLY, FYNNEI. This CDR3 is built from 13 residues. The V and J ends lost 9 bases and 6 bases respectively, with 14 bases between them. The CDR3 sequence: CASYGGKAGELFF. The DNA of the CDR3 is TGTGCCAGTTACGGAGGGAAGGCCGGGGAGCTGTTTTTT.

This chain links TRBV19 with TRBJ2-7; no clear D. Germline V lookup: CDR1 LNHDA, CDR2 SQIVND (reference sequence). V gave up 5 bases and J gave up 2 bases, with 10 bases separating them. The CDR3 is made up of 13 amino acids. The DNA of the CDR3 is TGTGCCAGTAGTCGCACAGAAACCTACGAGCAGTACTTC. Translating gives CASSRTETYEQYF. The full variable domain, with the rest looked up from reference TRBV19 and TRBJ2-7, is DGGITQSPKYLFRKEGQNVTLSCEQNLNHDAMYWYRQDPGQGLRLIYYSQIVNDFQKGDIAEGYSVSREKKESFPLTVTSAQKNPTAFYLCASSRTETYEQYFGPGTRLTVT.

The V call is TRBV25-1, the J call TRBJ1-1, with TRBD1 matching 10 bases. V was pared by 6 bases and J by 1 base, with 5 bases of the junction left unmatched. The CDR3 is made up of 15 amino acids. Germline CDR1 and CDR2: MGHDK and SYGVNS. For the CDR3, the DNA is TGTGCCAGCAGAAAGGACAGGGGGACGAACACTGAAGCTTTCTTT. The encoded protein is CASRKDRGTNTEAFF. Full variable domain (remainder filled in from reference TRBV25-1 and TRBJ1-1): EADIYQTPRYLVIGTGKKITLECSQTMGHDKMYWYQQDPGMELHLIHYSYGVNSTEKGDLSSESTVSRIRTEHFPLTLESARPSHTSQYLCASRKDRGTNTEAFFGQGTRLTVV.